These T cell receptor beta chains were read from a single sample in a study of blood T cell repertoires in COVID-19. The table came from immunoSEQ multiplex PCR; TCRdb's copy has only in-frame clones and leaves some out. The table lists 310,000 or so clones, roughly 86% of them singletons. Source material: PBMCs or T cells enriched from blood (not recorded which). The source of these receptors is a woman between 18 and 29 years old who had recovered from COVID-19. Each CDR3 is given with its conserved first and last residue. Each record gives: D gene, V gene, J gene, clone size, CDR3 protein, CDR3 DNA. D genes are given only for firm matches. Size values are once, few and many counts, or a class for expanded clones, and some rows have none.

-	TRBV29-1	TRBJ2-1	-	CSVDRGRFSYNEQFF	TGCAGCGTTGACAGGGGCAGGTTCTCCTACAATGAGCAGTTCTTC
TRBD2	TRBV28	TRBJ2-1	once	CASSLPLSGRSPTNYNEQFF	TGTGCCAGCAGTTTACCCCTTAGCGGGAGGTCCCCTACTAACTACAATGAGCAGTTCTTC
TRBD1	TRBV5-4	TRBJ2-3	-	CASSLDPRQGDTDTQYF	TGTGCCAGCAGCTTGGATCCCCGACAGGGCGACACAGATACGCAGTATTTT
-	TRBV27	TRBJ1-6	-	CASGRDIGSPLHF	TGTGCCAGCGGTCGGGACATTGGTTCACCCCTCCACTTT
TRBD1	TRBV18	TRBJ1-1	-	CASSLQGASTEAFF	TGTGCCAGCTCACTACAGGGGGCGTCCACTGAAGCTTTCTTT
-	TRBV14	TRBJ2-1	few	CASKGSARIEQFF	TGTGCCAGCAAAGGTAGCGCCCGGATTGAGCAGTTCTTC
TRBD2	TRBV10-1	TRBJ2-3	-	CASRDLQASGRIHHHSSTDTQYF	TGCGCCAGCAGAGACTTGCAAGCTAGCGGGAGGATCCACCATCATTCTAGCACAGATACGCAGTATTTT
-	TRBV29-1	TRBJ1-1	-	CSVAYKSQLMNTEAFF	TGCAGCGTTGCATATAAGTCACAGCTAATGAACACTGAAGCTTTCTTT
TRBD2	TRBV19	TRBJ2-3	few	CASSGLAGGSPGTQYF	TGTGCCAGTAGCGGACTAGCGGGAGGTAGTCCGGGTACGCAGTATTTT
-	TRBV7-2	TRBJ1-6	-	CASSLALRDSPLHF	TGTGCCAGCAGCTTAGCGTTGCGGGATTCACCCCTCCACTTT
-	TRBV5-6	TRBJ1-1	-	CASSLGQGVIEAFF	TGTGCCAGCAGCTTGGGGCAGGGCGTTATTGAAGCTTTCTTT
-	TRBV11-2	TRBJ1-5	few	CASSRRGAGDQPQHF	TGTGCCAGCAGCCGACGGGGGGCCGGGGATCAGCCCCAGCATTTT
-	TRBV28	TRBJ1-5	-	CASSLGSGRKPQHF	TGTGCCAGCAGTTTAGGGTCAGGCCGTAAGCCCCAGCATTTT